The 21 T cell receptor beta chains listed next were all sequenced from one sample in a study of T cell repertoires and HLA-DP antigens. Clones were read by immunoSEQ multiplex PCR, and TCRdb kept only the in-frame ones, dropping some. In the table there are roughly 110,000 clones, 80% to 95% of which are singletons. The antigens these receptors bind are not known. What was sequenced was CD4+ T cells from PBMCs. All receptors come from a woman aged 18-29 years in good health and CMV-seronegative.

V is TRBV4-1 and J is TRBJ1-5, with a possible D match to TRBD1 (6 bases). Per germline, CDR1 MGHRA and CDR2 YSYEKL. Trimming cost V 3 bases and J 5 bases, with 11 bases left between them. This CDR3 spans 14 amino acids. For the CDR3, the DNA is TGCGCCAGCAGCCAGAGACAGGCCTATCAGCCCCAGCATTTT. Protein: CASSQRQAYQPQHF.

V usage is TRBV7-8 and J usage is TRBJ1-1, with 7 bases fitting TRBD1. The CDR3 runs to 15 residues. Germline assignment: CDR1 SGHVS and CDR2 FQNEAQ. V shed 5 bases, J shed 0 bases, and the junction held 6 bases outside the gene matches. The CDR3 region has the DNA TGTGCCAGCAGCCCGGGACAGCTCATGAACACTGAAGCTTTCTTT. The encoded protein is CASSPGQLMNTEAFF.

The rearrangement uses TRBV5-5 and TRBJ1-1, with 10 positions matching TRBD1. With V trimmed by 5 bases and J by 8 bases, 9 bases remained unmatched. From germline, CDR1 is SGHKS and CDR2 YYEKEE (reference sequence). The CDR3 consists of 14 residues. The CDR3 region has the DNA TGTGCCAGCAGTTGGGACAGGGGAAAATCGGAAGCTTTCTTT. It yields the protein CASSWDRGKSEAFF.

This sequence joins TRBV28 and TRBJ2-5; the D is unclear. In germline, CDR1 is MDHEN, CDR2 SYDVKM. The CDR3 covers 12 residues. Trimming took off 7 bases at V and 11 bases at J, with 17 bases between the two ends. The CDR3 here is CASTSLGEEQYF. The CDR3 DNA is TGTGCCAGCACCTCTCTAGGAGAAGAGCAGTACTTC.

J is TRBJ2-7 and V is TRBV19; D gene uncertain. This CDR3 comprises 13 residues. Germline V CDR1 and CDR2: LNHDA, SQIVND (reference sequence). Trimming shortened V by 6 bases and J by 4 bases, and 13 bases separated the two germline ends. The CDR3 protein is CASSLGSQYEQYF. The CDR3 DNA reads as TGTGCCAGTAGCCTCGGCAGCCAATACGAGCAGTACTTC.

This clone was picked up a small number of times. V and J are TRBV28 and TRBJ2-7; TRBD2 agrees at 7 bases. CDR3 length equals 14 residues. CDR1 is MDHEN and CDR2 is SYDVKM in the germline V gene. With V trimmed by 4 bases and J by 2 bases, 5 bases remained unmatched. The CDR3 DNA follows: TGTGCCAGCAGTTGGACTAGAGGCCCCTACGAGCAGTACTTC. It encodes CASSWTRGPYEQYF.

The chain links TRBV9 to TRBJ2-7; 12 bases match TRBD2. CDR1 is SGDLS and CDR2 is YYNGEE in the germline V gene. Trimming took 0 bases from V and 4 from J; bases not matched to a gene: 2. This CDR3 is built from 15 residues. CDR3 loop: CASSVGTSGTYEQYF. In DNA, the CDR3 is TGTGCCAGCAGCGTAGGGACTAGCGGGACTTACGAGCAGTACTTC.

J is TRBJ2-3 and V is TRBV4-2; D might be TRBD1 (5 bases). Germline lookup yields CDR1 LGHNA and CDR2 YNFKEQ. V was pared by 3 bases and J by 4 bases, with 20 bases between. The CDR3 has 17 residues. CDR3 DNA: TGTGCCAGCAGCCAGCAGACCAAGGCAGGGTGGTCAGATACGCAGTATTTT. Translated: CASSQQTKAGWSDTQYF.

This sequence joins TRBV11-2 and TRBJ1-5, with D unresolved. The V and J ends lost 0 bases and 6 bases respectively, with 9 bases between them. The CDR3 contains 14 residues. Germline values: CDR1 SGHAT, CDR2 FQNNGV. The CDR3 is CASSLDFAVQPQHF. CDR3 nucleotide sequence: TGTGCCAGCAGCTTAGATTTCGCAGTTCAGCCCCAGCATTTT.

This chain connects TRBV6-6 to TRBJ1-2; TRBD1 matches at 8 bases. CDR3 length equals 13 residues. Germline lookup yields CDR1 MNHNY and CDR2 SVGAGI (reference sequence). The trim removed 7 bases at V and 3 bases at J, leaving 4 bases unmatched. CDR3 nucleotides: TGTGCCAGCACCCAGGACAGGGACTATGGCTACACCTTC. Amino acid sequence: CASTQDRDYGYTF.

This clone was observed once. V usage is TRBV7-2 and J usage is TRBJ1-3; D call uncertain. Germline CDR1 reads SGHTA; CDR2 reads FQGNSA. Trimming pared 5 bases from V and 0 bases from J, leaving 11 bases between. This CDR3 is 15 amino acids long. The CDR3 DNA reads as TGTGCCAGCAGCCTCAATGGTGGCTCTGGAAACACCATATATTTT. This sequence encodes CASSLNGGSGNTIYF.

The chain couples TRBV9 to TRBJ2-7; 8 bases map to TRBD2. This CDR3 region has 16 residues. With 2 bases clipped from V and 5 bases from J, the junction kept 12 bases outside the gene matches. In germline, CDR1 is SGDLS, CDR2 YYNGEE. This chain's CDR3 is CASSVQSAGDGDEQYF. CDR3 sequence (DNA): TGTGCCAGCAGCGTCCAATCAGCGGGAGACGGGGACGAGCAGTACTTC.

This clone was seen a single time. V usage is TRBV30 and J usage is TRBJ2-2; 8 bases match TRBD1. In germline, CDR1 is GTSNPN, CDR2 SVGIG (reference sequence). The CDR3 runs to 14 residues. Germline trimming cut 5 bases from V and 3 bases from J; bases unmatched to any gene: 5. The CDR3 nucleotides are TGTGCCTGGGCGGGACAGGTTTACACCGGGGAGCTGTTTTTT. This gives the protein CAWAGQVYTGELFF.

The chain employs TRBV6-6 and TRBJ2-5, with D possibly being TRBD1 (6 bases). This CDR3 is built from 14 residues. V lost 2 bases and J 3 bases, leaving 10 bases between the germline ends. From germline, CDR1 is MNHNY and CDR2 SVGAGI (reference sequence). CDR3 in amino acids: CASSYGTREETQYF. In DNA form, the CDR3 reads TGTGCCAGCAGTTACGGGACAAGAGAAGAGACCCAGTACTTC.

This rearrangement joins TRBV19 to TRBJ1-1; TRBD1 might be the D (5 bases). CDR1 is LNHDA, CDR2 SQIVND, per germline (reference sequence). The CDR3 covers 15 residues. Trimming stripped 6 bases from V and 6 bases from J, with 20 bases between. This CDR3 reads CASSPRGGGSAEAFF. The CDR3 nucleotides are TGTGCCAGTAGCCCACGGGGGGGAGGGTCCGCTGAAGCTTTCTTT.

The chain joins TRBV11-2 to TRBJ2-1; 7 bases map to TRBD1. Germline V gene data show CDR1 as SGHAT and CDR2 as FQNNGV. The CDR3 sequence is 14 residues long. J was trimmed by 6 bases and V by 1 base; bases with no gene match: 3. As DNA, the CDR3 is TGTGCCAGCAGCTTAGGCCGGACAGGCAATGAGCAGTTCTTC. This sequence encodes CASSLGRTGNEQFF.

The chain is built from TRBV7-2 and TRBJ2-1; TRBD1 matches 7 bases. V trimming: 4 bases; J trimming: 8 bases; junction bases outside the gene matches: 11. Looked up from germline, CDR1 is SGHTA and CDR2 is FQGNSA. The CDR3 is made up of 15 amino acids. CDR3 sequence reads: CASSSGQAFWDEQFF. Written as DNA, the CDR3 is TGTGCCAGCAGCTCCGGACAGGCTTTTTGGGATGAGCAGTTCTTC.

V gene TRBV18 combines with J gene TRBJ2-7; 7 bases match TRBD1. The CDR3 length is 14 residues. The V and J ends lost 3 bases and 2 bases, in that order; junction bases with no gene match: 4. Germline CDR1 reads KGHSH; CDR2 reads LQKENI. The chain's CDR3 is CASSPRDSAYEQYF. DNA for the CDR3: TGTGCCAGCTCACCTAGGGACAGCGCCTACGAGCAGTACTTC.

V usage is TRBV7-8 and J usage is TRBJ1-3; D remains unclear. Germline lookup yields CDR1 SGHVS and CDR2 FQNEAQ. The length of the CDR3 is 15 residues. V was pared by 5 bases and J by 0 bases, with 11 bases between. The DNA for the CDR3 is TGTGCCAGCAGCCAGAGCGACCTCTCTGGAAACACCATATATTTT. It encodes CASSQSDLSGNTIYF.

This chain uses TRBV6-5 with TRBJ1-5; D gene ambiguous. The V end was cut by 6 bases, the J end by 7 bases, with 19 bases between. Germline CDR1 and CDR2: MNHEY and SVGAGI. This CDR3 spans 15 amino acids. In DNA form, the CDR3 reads TGTGCCAGCAGGAATGTACTAGGAGTTTTGCAGCCCCAGCATTTT. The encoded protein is CASRNVLGVLQPQHF.

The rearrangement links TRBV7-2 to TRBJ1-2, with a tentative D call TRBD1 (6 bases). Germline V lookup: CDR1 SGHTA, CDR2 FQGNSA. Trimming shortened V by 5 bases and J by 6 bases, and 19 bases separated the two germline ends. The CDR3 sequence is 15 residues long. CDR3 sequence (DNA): TGTGCCAGCAGCCCGAGACAGGACTGGGGACATGGCTACACCTTC. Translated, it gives CASSPRQDWGHGYTF.